Below are 2 T cell receptor beta chains sequenced from a single sample in a study of T cells expressing NK-cell markers. TCRdb re-called the 5' RACE reads and shows each CDR3 protein once, DNA omitted. The sample has 200,000 to 300,000 distinct CDR3 sequences. Material for sequencing was blood T cells: a sorted CD56 or NKG2C T cell subset, CD4+ or CD8+ T cells, or bulk PBMC T cells (not recorded which). The source is a man aged 18 to 30 in good health.

The chain recombines TRBV5-1 with TRBJ2-6; as DNA is missing, the TRBD1 call by TCRdb cannot be tested. Germline lookup yields CDR1 SGHRS and CDR2 YFSETQ. CDR3 length equals 19 residues. This chain's CDR3 is CASSLRTGVGSSGANVLTF.

The chain links TRBV12-3 or TRBV12-4 to TRBJ2-1; TCRdb's assignment of TRBD1 cannot be checked, as there is no DNA. The CDR3 covers 14 residues. The CDR3: CASSLLVEGVEQFF.